The 24 T cell receptor beta chains listed next were all sequenced from one sample in a study of T cell responses to AZD1222 COVID-19 vaccine. Sequencing was performed with immunoSEQ multiplex PCR; in TCRdb, only in-frame clones are kept and a portion is missing. The sample holds roughly 97,000 clones, over 90% seen once. The source material was peripheral blood, sampled on day 0 of AZD1222 vaccination. The receptor set was obtained from an adult in good health.

V and J are TRBV4-1 and TRBJ1-4; D not resolved. CDR3 length equals 13 residues. V was trimmed by 4 bases and J by 7 bases, leaving 10 bases between them. Germline-derived CDR1 and CDR2 are MGHRA and YSYEKL. This chain's CDR3 is CASSLVGSEKLFF. The CDR3 DNA reads as TGCGCCAGCAGCCTGGTAGGGTCTGAAAAACTGTTTTTT.

This chain links TRBV19 with TRBJ1-6; D gene ambiguous. This CDR3 is 13 amino acids long. V was shortened by 6 bases and J by 6 bases, with 9 bases between the two germline ends. The germline CDR1 and CDR2 sequences are LNHDA and SQIVND (reference sequence). This CDR3 reads CASRTGINSPLHF. As DNA, the CDR3 is TGTGCCAGTAGGACCGGGATTAATTCACCCCTCCACTTT.

The V and J genes are TRBV7-3 and TRBJ1-1; D is ambiguous. This CDR3 spans 17 amino acids. V lost 1 base and J lost 0, with 15 bases in between. Germline V CDR1 and CDR2: SGHTA, FQGTGA. The CDR3 loop reads CASSLKASGVLNTEAFF. The CDR3 DNA is TGTGCCAGCAGCTTAAAAGCCTCCGGGGTACTGAACACTGAAGCTTTCTTT.

The rearrangement uses TRBV3-1 (or the pseudogene TRBV3-2) and TRBJ2-1, with 9 bases that match TRBD2. CDR1 is LGHDT, CDR2 YNNKEL, per germline (reference sequence). With 1 base clipped from V and 4 bases from J, the junction kept 14 bases outside the gene matches. CDR3 length: 19 residues. The CDR3 reads CASSQVYSGASGKYNEQFF. CDR3 DNA: TGTGCCAGCAGCCAAGTTTATTCAGGGGCTAGCGGGAAATACAATGAGCAGTTCTTC.

Only one count was recorded for this clone. The chain is built from TRBV9 and TRBJ1-3; TRBD1 might be the D (5 bases). This CDR3 is built from 15 residues. V shed 2 bases and J shed 0 bases, with 9 bases lying between them. The germline V gene encodes CDR1 SGDLS and CDR2 YYNGEE. CDR3 sequence: CASSVDTNSGNTIYF. In nucleotides, the CDR3 is TGTGCCAGCAGCGTGGACACTAACTCTGGAAACACCATATATTTT.

In DNA form, the CDR3 reads TGTGCCAGCAGCCCAGGACTGAAGAACACTGAAGCTTTCTTT. It is translated as CASSPGLKNTEAFF. The chain links TRBV9 to TRBJ1-1, with D hard to call. Germline V gene sequence: CDR1 SGDLS, CDR2 YYNGEE. V was clipped by 4 bases and J by 1 base, with 11 bases between them. The CDR3 is 14 residues long.

This clone was counted a few times. CDR3 residues: CASVKNTGELFF. The CDR3 bases are TGTGCCAGCGTCAAGAACACCGGGGAGCTGTTTTTT. The chain joins TRBV6-6 to TRBJ2-2, with D hard to call. V was clipped by 8 bases and J by 1 base, with 5 bases between them. Germline V lookup: CDR1 MNHNY, CDR2 SVGAGI (reference sequence). The CDR3 length is 12 residues.

The rearrangement uses TRBV3-1 (or the pseudogene TRBV3-2) and TRBJ2-7; D is unresolved. CDR1 LGHDT and CDR2 YNNKEL come from the germline V gene (reference sequence). The CDR3 spans 11 residues. V was trimmed by 3 bases and J by 7 bases, leaving 7 bases between them. CDR3 in amino acids: CASSQVGEQYF. The DNA for the CDR3 is TGTGCCAGCAGCCAGGTCGGGGAGCAGTACTTC.

The chain links TRBV5-5 to TRBJ2-2, with D perhaps matching TRBD2 (6 bases). The V end lost 0 bases, the J end lost 5 bases, and 20 bases lay between the germline ends. Germline V gene data show CDR1 as SGHKS and CDR2 as YYEKEE (reference sequence). This CDR3 has 18 residues. Written as DNA, the CDR3 is TGTGCCAGCAGCTTGGCCCCGGGGGTCTCGTTGGGGACCGGGGAGCTGTTTTTT. Its translation: CASSLAPGVSLGTGELFF.

V usage is TRBV30 and J usage is TRBJ1-3; D is undetermined. Germline CDR1 reads GTSNPN; CDR2 reads SVGIG (reference sequence). This CDR3 comprises 14 residues. The V end was cut by 8 bases, the J end by 0 bases, with 14 bases between. This CDR3 is CAATKGGSGNTIYF. CDR3 DNA sequence: TGTGCCGCCACTAAAGGTGGCTCTGGAAACACCATATATTTT.

The chain employs TRBV9 and TRBJ2-1; 12 positions match TRBD2. Trimming took 2 bases from V and 7 from J; bases not matched to a gene: 1. The length of the CDR3 is 14 residues. CDR1 SGDLS and CDR2 YYNGEE come from the germline V gene. CDR3 nucleotides: TGTGCCAGCAGCGTGACTAGCGGGAGTAATGAGCAGTTCTTC. Translation gives CASSVTSGSNEQFF.

V is TRBV19 and J is TRBJ1-2; the D gene is possibly TRBD1 (5 bases). The V gene lost 0 bases and the J gene lost 4 bases, with 12 bases spanning the gap. This CDR3 comprises 15 residues. From germline, CDR1 is LNHDA and CDR2 SQIVND (reference sequence). The CDR3 region has the DNA TGTGCCAGTAGTATAGAGCAGGGAACCCCCTATGGCTACACCTTC. Its translation is CASSIEQGTPYGYTF.

The CDR3 protein is CAWYEIAGGNEQFF. The CDR3 DNA reads TGTGCCTGGTACGAAATAGCGGGAGGGAATGAGCAGTTCTTC. The rearrangement uses TRBV30 and TRBJ2-1, with 11 bases aligning to TRBD2. This CDR3 is 14 amino acids long. Trimming removed 5 bases from V and 7 bases from J; junction bases left unmatched: 7. The germline gives CDR1 GTSNPN, CDR2 SVGIG (reference sequence).

The chain joins TRBV15 to TRBJ2-4; no definite D call. The CDR3 spans 12 residues. With 1 base removed from V and 6 bases from J, the gap between germline ends came to 4 bases. Germline V gene lookup returns CDR1 LNHNV and CDR2 YYDKDF (reference sequence). CDR3 DNA: TGTGCCACCAGCAGAGTCTTAAACATTCAGTACTTC. It translates to CATSRVLNIQYF.

This clone has only one observation. The V gene is TRBV5-1, the J gene TRBJ2-1; D uncertain. This CDR3 comprises 14 residues. V lost 1 base and J 4 bases, leaving 9 bases between the germline ends. Germline-derived CDR1 and CDR2 are SGHRS and YFSETQ. CDR3 in amino acids: CASSLQRRYNEQFF. DNA for the CDR3: TGCGCCAGCAGCTTGCAACGGCGGTACAATGAGCAGTTCTTC.

This clone has just one count. The junction and the germline gene differ at one end; a read error may be behind it. The chain carries TRBV7-7 and TRBJ2-3; possibly TRBD1 for D (6 bases). The CDR3 covers 15 residues. Germline values: CDR1 SSHAT, CDR2 FNYEAQ (reference sequence). CDR3 nucleotides: TGTGCTAGCAGCCAGGGGCGCCCAGGCACAGATACGCAGTATTTT. This encodes CASSQGRPGTDTQYF.

The chain employs TRBV9 and TRBJ1-2; 9 nucleotides line up with TRBD1. This CDR3 region has 12 residues. V was clipped by 3 bases and J by 7 bases; unmatched bases: 1. Germline V gene sequence: CDR1 SGDLS, CDR2 YYNGEE. This CDR3 is CASSGQGVGYTF. The DNA of the CDR3 is TGTGCCAGCAGCGGACAGGGGGTTGGCTACACCTTC. The full variable domain, rest sourced from reference TRBV9 and TRBJ1-2, is DSGVTQTPKHLITATGQRVTLRCSPRSGDLSVYWYQQSLDQGLQFLIQYYNGEERAKGNILERFSAQQFPDLHSELNLSSLELGDSALYFCASSGQGVGYTFGSGTRLTVV.

V is TRBV11-2 and J is TRBJ1-6; D call uncertain. CDR1 and CDR2 from the germline V gene are SGHAT and FQNNGV. CDR3 length: 16 amino acids. Trimming removed 1 base at V and 12 bases at J, with 19 bases between. CDR3 nucleotides: TGTGCCAGCAGCTTAGTGAGCTTTTGGCCCAGCGAACCCCTCCACTTT. This sequence encodes CASSLVSFWPSEPLHF.

This clone was seen once. The chain couples TRBV4-1 to TRBJ2-2; no clear D. V lost 1 base, J lost 7 bases, and 4 bases lay in between. The length of the CDR3 is 12 residues. The V gene's germline CDR1 is MGHRA and CDR2 YSYEKL. CDR3 nucleotides: TGCGCCAGCAGCCAAGGAGTCGGGGAGCTGTTTTTT. Translation gives CASSQGVGELFF.

CDR3 sequence: CASSFEAYEQYF. The CDR3 DNA reads as TGTGCCAGCAGTTTTGAGGCCTACGAGCAGTACTTC. The chain is built from TRBV28 and TRBJ2-7, with unresolved D. This CDR3 region has 12 residues. CDR1 is MDHEN, CDR2 SYDVKM, per germline. The V gene lost 3 bases and the J gene lost 2 bases, with 5 bases spanning the gap.

This clone occurred once. The V and J genes are TRBV4-1 and TRBJ2-7, with D uncertain. CDR3 length: 14 amino acids. CDR1 and CDR2 from the germline V gene are MGHRA and YSYEKL. Trimming took off 4 bases at V and 5 bases at J, with 15 bases between the two ends. The CDR3 here is CASSLLGNPHEQYF. DNA for the CDR3: TGCGCCAGCAGCCTTTTGGGGAATCCCCACGAGCAGTACTTC.

The V and J genes are TRBV2 and TRBJ1-4, with a tentative D call TRBD1 (5 bases). CDR1 SNHLY and CDR2 FYNNEI come from the germline V gene. V was pared by 4 bases and J by 7 bases, with 10 bases between. This CDR3 has 13 residues. The chain's CDR3 is CASSVVTAEKLFF. In DNA form, the CDR3 reads TGTGCCAGCAGTGTGGTGACAGCTGAAAAACTGTTTTTT.

This rearrangement joins TRBV9 to TRBJ1-1, with a tentative D call TRBD1 (6 bases). The CDR3 covers 16 residues. The V end was cut by 3 bases, the J end by 0 bases, with 15 bases between. Germline V lookup: CDR1 SGDLS, CDR2 YYNGEE. The DNA of the CDR3 is TGTGCCAGCAGCGGTAAGACAGGACTGTTGAACACTGAAGCTTTCTTT. Encoded protein: CASSGKTGLLNTEAFF.

This chain connects TRBV12-5 to TRBJ2-7; D might be TRBD1 or TRBD2, each matching 5 bases. Germline V gene sequence: CDR1 LGHNT, CDR2 FRNRAP. CDR3 size: 16 residues. V was shortened by 10 bases and J by 5 bases, with 27 bases between the two germline ends. As DNA, the CDR3 is TGTGCTATGGGGCAGGCTGGACTTTTAGGAGTCGACGAGCAGTACTTC. Translation: CAMGQAGLLGVDEQYF.